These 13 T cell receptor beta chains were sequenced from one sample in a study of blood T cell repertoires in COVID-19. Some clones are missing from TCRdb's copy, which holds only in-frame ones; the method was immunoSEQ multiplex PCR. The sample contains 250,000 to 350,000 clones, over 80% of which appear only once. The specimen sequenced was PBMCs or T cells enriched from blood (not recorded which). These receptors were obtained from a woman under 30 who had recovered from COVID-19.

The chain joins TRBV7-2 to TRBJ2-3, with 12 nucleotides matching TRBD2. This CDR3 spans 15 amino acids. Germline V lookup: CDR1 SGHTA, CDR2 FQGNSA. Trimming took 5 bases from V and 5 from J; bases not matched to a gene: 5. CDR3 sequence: CASSPRLAGVDTQYF. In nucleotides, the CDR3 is TGTGCCAGCAGCCCAAGACTAGCGGGAGTAGATACGCAGTATTTT.

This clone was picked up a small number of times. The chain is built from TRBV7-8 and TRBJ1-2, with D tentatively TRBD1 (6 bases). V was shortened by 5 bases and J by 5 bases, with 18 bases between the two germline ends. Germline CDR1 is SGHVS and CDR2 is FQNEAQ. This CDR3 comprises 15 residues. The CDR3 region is CASSHRGGAEYGYTF. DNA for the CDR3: TGTGCCAGCAGCCACCGAGGGGGGGCCGAGTATGGCTACACCTTC.

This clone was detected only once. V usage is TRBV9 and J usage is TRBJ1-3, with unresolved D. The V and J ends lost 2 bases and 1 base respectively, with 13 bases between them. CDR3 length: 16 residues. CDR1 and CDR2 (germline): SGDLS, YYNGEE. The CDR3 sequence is CASSVRDNQSGNTIYF. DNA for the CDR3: TGTGCCAGCAGCGTCCGGGATAATCAATCTGGAAACACCATATATTTT.

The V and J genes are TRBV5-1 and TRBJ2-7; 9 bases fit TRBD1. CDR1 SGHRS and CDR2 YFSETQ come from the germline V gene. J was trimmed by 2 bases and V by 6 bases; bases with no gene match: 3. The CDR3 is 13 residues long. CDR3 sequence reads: CASIGTGTYEQYF. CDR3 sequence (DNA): TGCGCCAGCATTGGGACAGGGACCTACGAGCAGTACTTC.

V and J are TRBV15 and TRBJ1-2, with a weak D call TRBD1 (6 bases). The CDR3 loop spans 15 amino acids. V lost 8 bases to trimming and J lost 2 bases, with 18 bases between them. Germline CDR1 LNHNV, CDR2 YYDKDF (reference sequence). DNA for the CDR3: TGTGCCACCGGGATTCCGGGACACCTAAACTATGGCTACACCTTC. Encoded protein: CATGIPGHLNYGYTF.

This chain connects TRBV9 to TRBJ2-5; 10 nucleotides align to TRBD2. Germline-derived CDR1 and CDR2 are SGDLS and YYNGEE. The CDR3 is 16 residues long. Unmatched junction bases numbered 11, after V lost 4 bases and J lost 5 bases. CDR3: CASSPTSGILGETQYF. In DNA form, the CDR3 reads TGTGCCAGCAGCCCAACTAGCGGGATTCTCGGGGAGACCCAGTACTTC. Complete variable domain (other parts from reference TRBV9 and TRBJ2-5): DSGVTQTPKHLITATGQRVTLRCSPRSGDLSVYWYQQSLDQGLQFLIQYYNGEERAKGNILERFSAQQFPDLHSELNLSSLELGDSALYFCASSPTSGILGETQYFGPGTRLLVL.

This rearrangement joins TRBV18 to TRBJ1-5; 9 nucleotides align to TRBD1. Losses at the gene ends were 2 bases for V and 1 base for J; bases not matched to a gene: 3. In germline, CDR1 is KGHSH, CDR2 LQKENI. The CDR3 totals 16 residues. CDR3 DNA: TGTGCCAGCTCACCATTGGACAGGGGCAGCAATCAGCCCCAGCATTTT. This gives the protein CASSPLDRGSNQPQHF. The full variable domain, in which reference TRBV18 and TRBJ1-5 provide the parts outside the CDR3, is NAGVMQNPRHLVRRRGQEARLRCSPMKGHSHVYWYRQLPEEGLKFMVYLQKENIIDESGMPKERFSAEFPKEGPSILRIQQVVRGDSAAYFCASSPLDRGSNQPQHFGDGTRLSIL.

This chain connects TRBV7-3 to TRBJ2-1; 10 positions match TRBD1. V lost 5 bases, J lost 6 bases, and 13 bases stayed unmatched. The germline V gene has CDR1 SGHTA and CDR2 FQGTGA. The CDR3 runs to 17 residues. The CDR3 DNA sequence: TGTGCCAGCAGCCCTCAGCCGCGGGACAGGGGCGGCAATGAGCAGTTCTTC. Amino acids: CASSPQPRDRGGNEQFF.

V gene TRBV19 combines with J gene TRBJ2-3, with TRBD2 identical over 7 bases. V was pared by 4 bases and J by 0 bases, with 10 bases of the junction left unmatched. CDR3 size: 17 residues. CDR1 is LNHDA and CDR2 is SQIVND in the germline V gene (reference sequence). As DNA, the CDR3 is TGTGCCAGTAGTAGGGAGGCGGGGACTATTAGCACAGATACGCAGTATTTT. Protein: CASSREAGTISTDTQYF.

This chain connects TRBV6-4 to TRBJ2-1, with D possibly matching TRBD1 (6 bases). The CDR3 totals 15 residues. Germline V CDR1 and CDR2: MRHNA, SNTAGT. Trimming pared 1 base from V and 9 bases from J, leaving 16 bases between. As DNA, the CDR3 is TGTGCCAGCAGTGACTTCCCGGACAGATTTACTGAGCAGTTCTTC. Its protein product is CASSDFPDRFTEQFF.

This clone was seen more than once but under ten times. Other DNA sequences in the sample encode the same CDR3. CDR3 protein: CASSPGTGIYGYTF. CDR3 bases: TGTGCCAGCAGCCCCGGGACAGGGATATATGGCTACACCTTC. V is TRBV28 and J is TRBJ1-2, with 9 bases fitting TRBD1. This CDR3 is built from 14 residues. Germline CDR1 is MDHEN and CDR2 is SYDVKM. V was clipped by 6 bases and J by 5 bases; unmatched bases: 7.

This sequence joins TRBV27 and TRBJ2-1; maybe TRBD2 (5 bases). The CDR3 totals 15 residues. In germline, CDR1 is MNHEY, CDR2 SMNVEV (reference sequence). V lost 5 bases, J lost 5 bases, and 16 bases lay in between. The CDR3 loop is CASSVATTVDNEQFF. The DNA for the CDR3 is TGTGCCAGCAGTGTAGCGACTACCGTCGACAATGAGCAGTTCTTC.

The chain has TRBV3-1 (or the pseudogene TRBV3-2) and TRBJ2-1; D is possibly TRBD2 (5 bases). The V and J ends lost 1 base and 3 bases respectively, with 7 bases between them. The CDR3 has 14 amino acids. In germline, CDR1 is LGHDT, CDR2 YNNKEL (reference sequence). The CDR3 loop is CASSQVGSYNEQFF. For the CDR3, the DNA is TGTGCCAGCAGCCAAGTGGGGAGCTACAATGAGCAGTTCTTC.